These 17 T cell receptor beta chains share one sample of origin, sequenced in a study of blood T cell repertoires in COVID-19. Assay: immunoSEQ multiplex PCR; the TCRdb copy retains only in-frame clones and omits some. The data show over 45,000 clones, with over 75% seen just once and 4% to 6% held by the top ten. The sequenced material came from peripheral blood. The receptors derive from a man aged 80 or over in a cohort sampled during active COVID-19.

This clone was counted a few times. This chain links TRBV15 with TRBJ2-7; tentative D call: TRBD1 (6 bases). Trimming cost V 3 bases and J 6 bases, with 15 bases left between them. The CDR3 has 14 amino acids. Germline-derived CDR1 and CDR2 are LNHNV and YYDKDF (reference sequence). This chain's CDR3 is CATSRSTGFSEQYF. Here the CDR3 DNA reads TGTGCCACCAGCAGGTCAACAGGGTTTAGCGAGCAGTACTTC.

This clone was seen a few times. The chain links TRBV7-2 to TRBJ2-7; 8 bases align to TRBD1. The CDR3 sequence is 15 residues long. V shed 5 bases, J shed 0 bases, and the junction held 6 bases outside the gene matches. CDR1 is SGHTA and CDR2 is FQGNSA in the germline V gene. CDR3 nucleotides: TGTGCCAGCAGCCGGGACAGGAGATACTCCTACGAGCAGTACTTC. As protein: CASSRDRRYSYEQYF.

The chain uses TRBV5-6 and TRBJ2-5; 8 nucleotides align to TRBD2. The junction had 10 bases not matched to a gene; V was cut back by 4 bases and J by 5 bases. This CDR3 has 15 amino acids. Germline values: CDR1 SGHDT, CDR2 YYEEEE. CDR3 protein: CASSPDGGRQETQYF. In DNA, the CDR3 is TGTGCCAGCAGCCCTGACGGCGGGAGGCAGGAGACCCAGTACTTC.

This clone was seen more than once but under ten times. The chain couples TRBV6-6 to TRBJ1-6; D remains ambiguous. CDR1 and CDR2 (germline): MNHNY, SVGAGI (reference sequence). CDR3 length equals 15 residues. Trimming took off 8 bases at V and 10 bases at J, with 21 bases between the two ends. CDR3 sequence: CASEVTSRGESPLHF. The DNA of the CDR3 is TGTGCCAGCGAAGTTACGAGCCGGGGTGAGTCACCCCTCCACTTT.

This clone showed up just a few times. V and J are TRBV7-3 and TRBJ1-2, with D perhaps TRBD1 (5 bases). The CDR3 contains 13 residues. The ends were cut back, 4 bases at V and 4 bases at J, with 10 bases in the middle. The germline CDR1 and CDR2 sequences are SGHTA and FQGTGA. This CDR3 is CASSSDSIYGYTF. The CDR3 nucleotides are TGTGCCAGCAGCTCCGACAGTATCTATGGCTACACCTTC.

This clone was detected only a few times. The rearrangement uses TRBV12-3 or TRBV12-4 and TRBJ1-6; the match to TRBD1 covers 9 bases. The CDR3 runs to 12 residues. Trimming at V came to 6 bases and at J to 15 bases, leaving 6 bases not matched to a gene. CDR3 DNA: TGTGCCAGCAGCCGGGACAGGGTGTACCTCCACTTT. This encodes CASSRDRVYLHF.

V usage is TRBV6-4 and J usage is TRBJ2-3; TRBD2 matches 8 bases. The CDR3 is 15 amino acids. Trimming removed 6 bases from V and 4 bases from J; junction bases left unmatched: 9. Germline CDR1 and CDR2: MRHNA and SNTAGT. This CDR3 is CASSALAEVADTQYF. The CDR3 DNA is TGTGCCAGCAGCGCACTAGCGGAGGTGGCAGATACGCAGTATTTT.

The CDR3 loop is CASRELAGGTYEQFF. CDR3 DNA: TGCGCCAGCAGGGAACTAGCGGGGGGAACCTATGAGCAGTTCTTC. V gene TRBV10-2 combines with J gene TRBJ2-1, with 12 bases identical to TRBD2. V lost 6 bases to trimming and J lost 8 bases; unmatched junction nucleotides: 8. This CDR3 spans 15 amino acids. The germline V gene has CDR1 WSHSY and CDR2 SAAADI.

The chain combines TRBV12-5 with TRBJ2-7, with D perhaps matching TRBD1 (6 bases). Germline assignment: CDR1 LGHNT and CDR2 FRNRAP. This CDR3 has 15 amino acids. V dropped 3 bases and J dropped 0 bases, with 12 bases sitting between them. CDR3 bases: TGTGCTAGTGGTTTCGCACAGGGTAGCTCCTACGAGCAGTACTTC. Encoded protein: CASGFAQGSSYEQYF.

The V and J genes are TRBV7-3 and TRBJ2-2; 7 bases are shared with TRBD1. Per germline, CDR1 SGHTA and CDR2 FQGTGA. This CDR3 contains 14 residues. V was pared by 5 bases and J by 1 base, with 1 base of the junction left unmatched. This CDR3 reads CASSRTGNTGELFF. CDR3 sequence (DNA): TGTGCCAGCAGCCGGACAGGGAACACCGGGGAGCTGTTTTTT.

V is TRBV9 and J is TRBJ1-5, with TRBD1 matching 8 bases. The length of the CDR3 is 15 residues. The trim removed 0 bases at V and 8 bases at J, leaving 7 bases unmatched. The germline V gene has CDR1 SGDLS and CDR2 YYNGEE. CDR3 nucleotides: TGTGCCAGCAGCGTAGGAGGACAGGGATTGGAGCCCCAGCATTTT. The encoded protein is CASSVGGQGLEPQHF. The variable domain in full, with the rest retrieved from reference TRBV9 and TRBJ1-5, is DSGVTQTPKHLITATGQRVTLRCSPRSGDLSVYWYQQSLDQGLQFLIQYYNGEERAKGNILERFSAQQFPDLHSELNLSSLELGDSALYFCASSVGGQGLEPQHFGDGTRLSIL.

The sample holds one count of this clone. The chain links TRBV6-5 to TRBJ1-5; 9 bases match TRBD1. The CDR3 length is 15 residues. Germline V gene sequence: CDR1 MNHEY, CDR2 SVGAGI. V trimming: 6 bases; J trimming: 3 bases; junction bases outside the gene matches: 6. The CDR3 nucleotides read TGTGCCAGCAGCTTAACAGGGGGCAACAATCAGCCCCAGCATTTT. Protein: CASSLTGGNNQPQHF.

The rearrangement links TRBV6-2 or TRBV6-3 to TRBJ2-1, with 8 bases matching TRBD1. CDR1 and CDR2 from the germline V gene are MNHEY and SVGEGT. J gave up 3 bases and V 5 bases, and 6 bases lay outside the gene matches. This CDR3 has 15 amino acids. The CDR3 nucleotides read TGTGCCAGCAGTCCCTCGGACAGGGACTACAATGAGCAGTTCTTC. Encoded protein: CASSPSDRDYNEQFF.

The V call is TRBV12-3 or TRBV12-4, the J call TRBJ1-6; D is uncertain. V shed 0 bases and J shed 10 bases, with 7 bases lying between them. CDR3 length: 13 amino acids. CDR3 region: CASSLAGSSPLHF. CDR3 bases: TGTGCCAGCAGTTTAGCAGGGAGCTCACCCCTCCACTTT.

The chain carries TRBV4-3 and TRBJ2-1, with 12 bases that match TRBD2. After removal of 3 bases from V and 3 bases from J, the junction contained 3 bases not matched to a gene. Germline V gene data show CDR1 as LGHNA and CDR2 as YSLEER. The CDR3 is 16 residues long. The CDR3 nucleotides are TGCGCCAGCAGCCACCTACTAGCGGGGGGCTACAATGAGCAGTTCTTC. Translation gives CASSHLLAGGYNEQFF.

The rearrangement joins TRBV5-1 to TRBJ2-5; the match to TRBD1 covers 9 bases. Per the germline V gene, CDR1 is SGHRS and CDR2 is YFSETQ. The V segment lost 2 bases and the J segment 5 bases; nucleotides outside the gene matches: 16. The CDR3 is 18 amino acids. The CDR3 DNA reads TGCGCCAGCAGCTTCCAAATTAGAGGACAGGGGTTGGGCGAGACCCAGTACTTC. It specifies CASSFQIRGQGLGETQYF. Filled out from reference TRBV5-1 and TRBJ2-5, the complete variable domain reads KAGVTQTPRYLIKTRGQQVTLSCSPISGHRSVSWYQQTPGQGLQFLFEYFSETQRNKGNFPGRFSGRQFSNSRSEMNVSTLELGDSALYLCASSFQIRGQGLGETQYFGPGTRLLVL.

This chain uses TRBV19 with TRBJ2-4; D may be TRBD2 (5 bases). Germline CDR1 reads LNHDA; CDR2 reads SQIVND (reference sequence). The V gene lost 5 bases and the J gene lost 12 bases, with 20 bases spanning the gap. This CDR3 comprises 14 residues. CDR3 sequence: CASSRGELGSNQYF. In nucleotides, the CDR3 is TGTGCCAGTAGTCGTGGGGAGTTAGGATCTAATCAGTACTTC.